This is a list of T cell receptor beta chains from one sample in a study of cytomegalovirus exposure and HLA in healthy donors. The method was immunoSEQ multiplex PCR; TCRdb's version includes in-frame clones alone and lacks a portion of them. In the table there are 250,000 to 350,000 clones, 80% to 90% of which are singletons. The sequenced material came from PBMCs. Source of these receptors: a man aged 35-49 years in good health and CMV-seropositive. Both conserved end residues are part of each CDR3. Fields, in order: CDR3 protein, CDR3 DNA, J gene, V gene, D gene, clone size. The D gene is left open where the match is weak. Clone size is given for some rows only: seen once, a few or many times, or a class if the clone is expanded.

CDR3aa: CASSQETGQNYGYTF; CDR3nt: TGCGCCAGCAGCCAAGAAACTGGACAGAACTATGGCTACACCTTC; j_gene: TRBJ1-2; v_gene: TRBV4-1; d_gene: .; abundance: .
CDR3aa: CAIRGQGSTDTQYF; CDR3nt: TGTGCCATCAGGGGACAGGGGAGCACAGATACGCAGTATTTT; j_gene: TRBJ2-3; v_gene: TRBV10-3; d_gene: TRBD1; abundance: once
CDR3aa: CASRLPGTAMNTEAFF; CDR3nt: TGTGCCAGCAGACTTCCGGGGACAGCCATGAACACTGAAGCTTTCTTT; j_gene: TRBJ1-1; v_gene: TRBV28; d_gene: TRBD1; abundance: .
CDR3aa: CASIRRGGSNSPLHF; CDR3nt: TGTGCCAGCATCCGCCGGGGGGGGAGTAATTCACCCCTCCACTTT; j_gene: TRBJ1-6; v_gene: TRBV5-6; d_gene: .; abundance: .
CDR3aa: CASSLGQGKMNTEAFF; CDR3nt: TGTGCCAGCAGTTTAGGACAGGGAAAAATGAACACTGAAGCTTTCTTT; j_gene: TRBJ1-1; v_gene: TRBV28; d_gene: TRBD1; abundance: .
CDR3aa: CASSGGGRTGELFF; CDR3nt: TGTGCCAGCAGTGGAGGGGGCCGCACCGGGGAGCTGTTTTTT; j_gene: TRBJ2-2; v_gene: TRBV2; d_gene: TRBD1; abundance: .
CDR3aa: CASSLPTSGTGYEGEQYF; CDR3nt: TGCGCCAGCAGCTTGCCAACCTCCGGGACAGGATATGAAGGCGAGCAGTACTTC; j_gene: TRBJ2-7; v_gene: TRBV5-1; d_gene: TRBD1; abundance: once
CDR3aa: CSVEDSNEQYF; CDR3nt: TGCAGCGTTGAAGACAGTAACGAGCAGTACTTC; j_gene: TRBJ2-7; v_gene: TRBV29-1; d_gene: .; abundance: .
CDR3aa: CASSYRQLTYEQYF; CDR3nt: TGTGCCAGCAGCTATCGACAGTTAACCTACGAGCAGTACTTC; j_gene: TRBJ2-7; v_gene: TRBV7-2; d_gene: .; abundance: .
CDR3aa: CSVELRSYEQYF; CDR3nt: TGCAGCGTTGAACTACGCTCCTACGAGCAGTACTTC; j_gene: TRBJ2-7; v_gene: TRBV29-1; d_gene: .; abundance: .
CDR3aa: CASSVGGTANEKLFF; CDR3nt: TGTGCCAGCAGCGTAGGGGGGACAGCTAATGAAAAACTGTTTTTT; j_gene: TRBJ1-4; v_gene: TRBV9; d_gene: TRBD1; abundance: .
CDR3aa: CASSPTGGNYGYTF; CDR3nt: TGTGCCAGCAGTCCTACAGGGGGCAACTATGGCTACACCTTC; j_gene: TRBJ1-2; v_gene: TRBV27; d_gene: TRBD1; abundance: .
CDR3aa: CASRPGTSGNNEQFF; CDR3nt: TGTGCCAGCAGGCCCGGGACTAGCGGGAACAATGAGCAGTTCTTC; j_gene: TRBJ2-1; v_gene: TRBV25-1; d_gene: TRBD2; abundance: .
CDR3aa: CASTNHRLDTYTGELFF; CDR3nt: TGTGCCAGCACTAACCACCGACTGGACACTTACACCGGGGAGCTGTTTTTT; j_gene: TRBJ2-2; v_gene: TRBV25-1; d_gene: .; abundance: .
CDR3aa: CASSKGGISNQPQHF; CDR3nt: TGTGCCAGCAGTAAGGGGGGGATTTCCAATCAGCCCCAGCATTTT; j_gene: TRBJ1-5; v_gene: TRBV6-5; d_gene: .; abundance: .
CDR3aa: CASSIAGVANEQFF; CDR3nt: TGTGCCAGTAGTATAGCGGGAGTGGCTAATGAGCAGTTCTTC; j_gene: TRBJ2-1; v_gene: TRBV19; d_gene: .; abundance: .
CDR3aa: CSVEGQGVNEQFF; CDR3nt: TGCAGCGTTGAAGGACAGGGAGTTAATGAGCAGTTCTTC; j_gene: TRBJ2-1; v_gene: TRBV29-1; d_gene: TRBD1; abundance: .
CDR3aa: CASSLAQSYEQYF; CDR3nt: TGTGCCAGCAGCTTGGCACAGTCCTACGAGCAGTACTTC; j_gene: TRBJ2-7; v_gene: TRBV5-6; d_gene: .; abundance: .
CDR3aa: CASSIGRTGPSEQYF; CDR3nt: TGTGCCAGTAGTATAGGTAGGACAGGGCCTTCGGAGCAGTACTTC; j_gene: TRBJ2-7; v_gene: TRBV19; d_gene: TRBD1; abundance: .
CDR3aa: CTSSTPASGRDDEQFF; CDR3nt: TGCACCAGCAGCACACCCGCCAGCGGGAGAGACGATGAGCAGTTCTTC; j_gene: TRBJ2-1; v_gene: TRBV1; d_gene: .; abundance: .
CDR3aa: CASSPRQSRQPQHF; CDR3nt: TGTGCCAGTAGTCCCCGACAGTCTCGGCAGCCCCAGCATTTT; j_gene: TRBJ1-5; v_gene: TRBV19; d_gene: .; abundance: once
CDR3aa: CASSDRSLGGRYEQYF; CDR3nt: TGTGCCAGCAGTGATCGGAGTTTGGGGGGAAGATACGAGCAGTACTTC; j_gene: TRBJ2-7; v_gene: TRBV2; d_gene: .; abundance: .
CDR3aa: CASSDGAGANVLTF; CDR3nt: TGCGCCAGCAGTGACGGGGCTGGGGCCAACGTCCTGACTTTC; j_gene: TRBJ2-6; v_gene: TRBV10-2; d_gene: .; abundance: .
CDR3aa: CASSYPIRTGRTHQPQHF; CDR3nt: TGTGCCAGCAGTTACCCCATTAGGACAGGGCGAACCCATCAGCCCCAGCATTTT; j_gene: TRBJ1-5; v_gene: TRBV27; d_gene: TRBD1; abundance: .
CDR3aa: CASSQASGGNEQFF; CDR3nt: TGTGCCAGCAGCCAAGCCTCCGGGGGCAATGAGCAGTTCTTC; j_gene: TRBJ2-1; v_gene: TRBV4-2; d_gene: .; abundance: .
CDR3aa: CASSDGRGANTEAFF; CDR3nt: TGCGCCAGCAGTGACGGGAGGGGCGCGAACACTGAAGCTTTCTTT; j_gene: TRBJ1-1; v_gene: TRBV10-1; d_gene: .; abundance: .
CDR3aa: CASSQTANTEAFF; CDR3nt: TGTGCCAGCAGCCAAACAGCGAACACTGAAGCTTTCTTT; j_gene: TRBJ1-1; v_gene: TRBV14; d_gene: .; abundance: .
CDR3aa: CASSSIANEQFF; CDR3nt: TGTGCCAGTAGTAGTATAGCCAATGAGCAGTTCTTC; j_gene: TRBJ2-1; v_gene: TRBV19; d_gene: .; abundance: .
CDR3aa: CASSPGQGGTEAFF; CDR3nt: TGTGCCAGTAGTCCGGGACAGGGGGGCACTGAAGCTTTCTTT; j_gene: TRBJ1-1; v_gene: TRBV19; d_gene: TRBD1; abundance: .
CDR3aa: CASSGIAGGSTDTQYF; CDR3nt: TGTGCCAGCAGCGGAATAGCGGGAGGGAGCACAGATACGCAGTATTTT; j_gene: TRBJ2-3; v_gene: TRBV5-4; d_gene: TRBD2; abundance: .
CDR3aa: CASSVRATGELFF; CDR3nt: TGCGCCAGCAGTGTCAGGGCCACCGGGGAGCTGTTTTTT; j_gene: TRBJ2-2; v_gene: TRBV5-1; d_gene: .; abundance: .
CDR3aa: CASSLVYRSSYEQYF; CDR3nt: TGCGCCAGCAGCTTGGTGTACAGGTCCTCCTACGAGCAGTACTTC; j_gene: TRBJ2-7; v_gene: TRBV5-1; d_gene: .; abundance: .
CDR3aa: CASSKGLAGGVNEQFF; CDR3nt: TGTGCCAGCAGTAAGGGACTAGCGGGAGGGGTCAATGAGCAGTTCTTC; j_gene: TRBJ2-1; v_gene: TRBV28; d_gene: TRBD2; abundance: .
CDR3aa: CASSLPGGYGQPQHF; CDR3nt: TGTGCCAGCAGCTTACCAGGGGGCTACGGTCAGCCCCAGCATTTT; j_gene: TRBJ1-5; v_gene: TRBV7-8; d_gene: TRBD1; abundance: .
CDR3aa: CASSRSLTSGSHNEQFF; CDR3nt: TGTGCCAGCAGTCGATCCCTCACTAGCGGGAGTCACAATGAGCAGTTCTTC; j_gene: TRBJ2-1; v_gene: TRBV2; d_gene: TRBD2; abundance: .
CDR3aa: CASETGVQVGKLFF; CDR3nt: TGTGCCAGTGAAACGGGGGTCCAGGTGGGAAAACTGTTTTTT; j_gene: TRBJ1-4; v_gene: TRBV2; d_gene: .; abundance: few
CDR3aa: CASSSTSGGTPGELFF; CDR3nt: TGCGCCAGCAGCTCGACTAGCGGGGGAACACCCGGGGAGCTGTTTTTT; j_gene: TRBJ2-2; v_gene: TRBV5-1; d_gene: TRBD2; abundance: .
CDR3aa: CASSFATSGTRTDTQYF; CDR3nt: TGTGCCAGCAGTTTTGCGACTAGCGGGACAAGAACAGATACGCAGTATTTT; j_gene: TRBJ2-3; v_gene: TRBV28; d_gene: TRBD2; abundance: .
CDR3aa: CAWSVDQGLPLREQYF; CDR3nt: TGTGCCTGGAGTGTAGACCAGGGACTACCCCTACGAGAGCAGTACTTC; j_gene: TRBJ2-7; v_gene: TRBV30; d_gene: TRBD2; abundance: .
CDR3aa: CASSLGRWRVTLSGYTF; CDR3nt: TGTGCCAGCAGCTTGGGAAGGTGGAGGGTTACCCTTTCTGGCTACACCTTC; j_gene: TRBJ1-2; v_gene: TRBV5-6; d_gene: .; abundance: .
CDR3aa: CASSSGTGDYEQYF; CDR3nt: TGTGCCAGCAGCTCCGGGACAGGGGACTACGAGCAGTACTTC; j_gene: TRBJ2-7; v_gene: TRBV5-4; d_gene: TRBD1; abundance: .
CDR3aa: CASSLRRVDEQFF; CDR3nt: TGTGCCAGTAGTCTTCGCCGGGTAGACGAGCAGTTCTTC; j_gene: TRBJ2-1; v_gene: TRBV19; d_gene: .; abundance: .
CDR3aa: CASSSPGQTNYGYTF; CDR3nt: TGTGCCAGTAGTAGCCCGGGACAGACTAACTATGGCTACACCTTC; j_gene: TRBJ1-2; v_gene: TRBV19; d_gene: TRBD1; abundance: .
CDR3aa: CAISDPEKNTEAFF; CDR3nt: TGTGCCATCAGTGACCCGGAGAAGAACACTGAAGCTTTCTTT; j_gene: TRBJ1-1; v_gene: TRBV10-3; d_gene: .; abundance: .
CDR3aa: CASSQPLASSAPDTQYF; CDR3nt: TGTGCCAGCAGCCAACCCCTTGCTAGTTCTGCTCCAGATACGCAGTATTTT; j_gene: TRBJ2-3; v_gene: TRBV9; d_gene: .; abundance: .